This T cell receptor (beta chain) was identified in a study of monozygotic twins with inflammatory bowel disease. Regarding the study as a whole: Immunosuppressive treatments differing between patients may have added repertoire variability.

Per donor there was one draw, yielding a blood sample of roughly 2.7 ml. The CDR3 covers 16 residues. Per the germline V gene, CDR1 is SGHTA and CDR2 is FQGNSA. A word on this clonotype: Its antigen is unknown.

A total RNA quantity of roughly 3,300 ng went into each TCR library. TCRdb reprocessed the 5' RACE reads, with one entry per CDR3 protein and no DNA. The table lists approximately 140,000 distinct CDR3 sequences. V usage is TRBV7-2 and J usage is TRBJ1-4; TCRdb calls TRBD1, which cannot be checked without DNA. Input material: blood. This TCR was recovered from a human donor with ulcerative colitis or Crohn's disease, or a healthy co-twin of an affected twin (not recorded which). The CDR3 loop is CASRMPGTGDNEKLFF.